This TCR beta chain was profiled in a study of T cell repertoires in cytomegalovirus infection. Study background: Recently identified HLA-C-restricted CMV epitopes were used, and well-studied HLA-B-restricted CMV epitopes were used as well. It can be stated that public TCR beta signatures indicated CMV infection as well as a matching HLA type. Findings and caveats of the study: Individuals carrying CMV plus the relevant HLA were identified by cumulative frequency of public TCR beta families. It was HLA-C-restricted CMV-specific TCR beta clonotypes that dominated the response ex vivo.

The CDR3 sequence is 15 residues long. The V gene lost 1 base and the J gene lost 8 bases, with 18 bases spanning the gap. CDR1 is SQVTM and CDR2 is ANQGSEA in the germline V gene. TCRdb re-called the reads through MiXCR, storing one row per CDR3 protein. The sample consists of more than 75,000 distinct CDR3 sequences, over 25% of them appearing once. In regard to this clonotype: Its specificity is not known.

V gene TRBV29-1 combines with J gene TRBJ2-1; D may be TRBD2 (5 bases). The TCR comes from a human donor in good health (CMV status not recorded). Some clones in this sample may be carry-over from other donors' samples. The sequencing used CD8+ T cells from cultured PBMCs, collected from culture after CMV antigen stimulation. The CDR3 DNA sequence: TGCAGCGTTGAAGGAGTAGCGCTCCTCGGGGATGAGCAGTTCTTC. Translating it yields CSVEGVALLGDEQFF.